The entry below gives a single T cell receptor beta chain sequence along with its context. Its antigen is still unknown. The repertoire was sequenced with immunoSEQ multiplex PCR; TCRdb's copy has only in-frame clones and lacks some. Here the sample spans roughly 150,000 clones, less than 95% being singletons. The CDR3 sequence is 14 residues long. CDR1 is MGHRA and CDR2 is YSYEKL in the germline V gene. Trimming removed 2 bases at V and 2 bases at J, with 8 bases between. This record belongs to a study of T cell responses to AZD1222 COVID-19 vaccine. Whole-study findings and limits: Only five or six individuals given AZD1222 were seropositive at baseline. A mostly white British donor set with more females was recruited, and clonal diversity was possibly underestimated.

The sequence derives from an adult who received the AZD1222 COVID-19 vaccine. Sequences were derived from peripheral blood, sampled 28 days after the second AZD1222 dose. This chain joins TRBV4-1 and TRBJ2-3, with TRBD2 as a possible D gene (5 bases). CDR3 DNA: TGCGCCAGCAGCCAAAGAGGGAACACAGATACGCAGTATTTT. This codes for CASSQRGNTDTQYF.